A single sample gave rise to the 23 T cell receptor beta chains below, sequenced in a study of somatic mutations in cytotoxic T cells in rheumatoid arthritis. Some clones are missing from TCRdb's copy, which holds only in-frame ones; the method was immunoSEQ multiplex PCR. The data contain about 4,200 clones, approximately 77% of them singletons. Sequencing was carried out using CD8+ T cells sorted from blood. Source of these receptors: an adult with rheumatoid arthritis.

This chain connects TRBV9 to TRBJ2-4; D unclear. The V and J ends lost 3 bases and 5 bases respectively, with 6 bases between them. CDR1 SGDLS and CDR2 YYNGEE come from the germline V gene. The CDR3 is 12 amino acids. CDR3 in amino acids: CASSDEENIQYF. In nucleotides, the CDR3 is TGTGCCAGCAGCGACGAAGAAAACATTCAGTACTTC.

The chain employs TRBV15 and TRBJ2-3; D ambiguous. Germline CDR1 LNHNV, CDR2 YYDKDF (reference sequence). This CDR3 is 14 amino acids long. Trimming cost V 2 bases and J 4 bases, with 10 bases left between them. Written as DNA, the CDR3 is TGTGCCACCAGCAGACCAATCCAGGCAGATACGCAGTATTTT. Translating it yields CATSRPIQADTQYF.

This chain joins TRBV21-1 and TRBJ1-1; the table's TRBD1 call for D was not verified on the DNA. TRBV21-1 is listed as a pseudogene. The CDR3 covers 10 residues. This CDR3 is CVGRSAEAFF. Written as DNA, the CDR3 is TGTGTAGGCAGGTCCGCTGAAGCTTTCTTT.

The J gene is TRBJ2-1, the V gene TRBV6-5; D might be TRBD1 or TRBD2, each matching 5 bases. Germline V lookup: CDR1 MNHEY, CDR2 SVGAGI. With 2 bases removed from V and 10 bases from J, the gap between germline ends came to 9 bases. CDR3 size: 12 residues. This chain's CDR3 is CASSYGGQEQFF. CDR3 DNA: TGTGCCAGCAGTTACGGGGGTCAGGAGCAGTTCTTC.

This sequence joins TRBV6-6 and TRBJ2-7; D not resolved. Germline CDR1 and CDR2: MNHNY and SVGAGI (reference sequence). CDR3 length: 12 residues. Trimming took off 1 base at V and 3 bases at J, with 4 bases between the two ends. The CDR3 loop reads CASSYWGYEQYF. For the CDR3, the DNA is TGTGCCAGCAGTTACTGGGGCTACGAGCAGTACTTC.

The chain uses TRBV7-6 and TRBJ1-2; 10 nucleotides align to TRBD1. V shed 5 bases and J 7 bases; nucleotides not matched to a gene: 13. Germline-derived CDR1 and CDR2 are SGHVS and FNYEAQ. This CDR3 has 16 amino acids. CDR3 in amino acids: CASSRTPGQGRGGYTF. CDR3 nucleotide sequence: TGTGCCAGCAGCCGTACTCCGGGACAGGGGAGAGGTGGCTACACCTTC.

The genes are TRBV25-1 and TRBJ2-5; TRBD1 agrees at 11 bases. The CDR3 totals 14 residues. CDR1 MGHDK and CDR2 SYGVNS come from the germline V gene. After removal of 8 bases from V and 4 bases from J, the junction contained 6 bases not matched to a gene. CDR3 DNA sequence: TGTGCCAGCCCGGGACAGGGGGGGCCAGAGACCCAGTACTTC. Translation gives CASPGQGGPETQYF.

The rearrangement uses TRBV7-8 and TRBJ1-1; the D is unclear. The V end lost 5 bases, the J end lost 3 bases, and 16 bases lay between the germline ends. The CDR3 contains 15 residues. Germline assignment: CDR1 SGHVS and CDR2 FQNEAQ. CDR3 DNA: TGTGCCAGCAGCCCAACCGAAGGACTGCACACTGAAGCTTTCTTT. Translation gives CASSPTEGLHTEAFF.

This clone is medium-sized in the sample. The V call is TRBV5-5, the J call TRBJ1-2; the D gene is possibly TRBD1 (5 bases). Looked up from germline, CDR1 is SGHKS and CDR2 is YYEKEE (reference sequence). V lost 6 bases to trimming and J lost 8 bases, with 11 bases between them. This CDR3 is 11 amino acids long. CDR3 sequence reads: CASTGYRGYTF. As DNA, the CDR3 is TGTGCCAGCACAGGGTATCGCGGCTACACCTTC.

This chain connects TRBV14 to TRBJ2-7, with D uncertain. The CDR3 runs 13 residues. Germline CDR1 SGHDN, CDR2 FVKESK. Trimming stripped 1 base from V and 6 bases from J, with 10 bases between. CDR3 protein: CASSQGIYSEQYF. The CDR3 DNA is TGTGCCAGCAGCCAAGGCATTTACTCCGAGCAGTACTTC.

This rearrangement joins TRBV4-2 to TRBJ1-2; 7 positions match TRBD1. The J segment lost 6 bases and the V segment lost 6 bases, leaving 4 bases of the junction unmatched. The V gene's germline CDR1 is LGHNA and CDR2 YNFKEQ. CDR3 size: 12 residues. CDR3 residues: CASRGTEDGYTF. The CDR3 DNA follows: TGTGCCAGCAGAGGGACAGAGGATGGCTACACCTTC.

This clone showed up just a few times. The chain carries TRBV14 and TRBJ1-1, with a possible D match to TRBD1 (6 bases). The length of the CDR3 is 13 residues. V was trimmed by 5 bases and J by 4 bases, leaving 11 bases between them. Per the germline V gene, CDR1 is SGHDN and CDR2 is FVKESK. This CDR3 reads CASSLQGSTEAFF. The CDR3 coding sequence is TGTGCCAGCAGCTTACAGGGTTCCACTGAAGCTTTCTTT.

The genes are TRBV7-9 and TRBJ2-1; D may correspond to TRBD1 or TRBD2 (5 bases each). V shed 10 bases and J shed 5 bases, with 27 bases lying between them. CDR1 is SEHNR, CDR2 FQNEAQ, per germline (reference sequence). This CDR3 spans 17 amino acids. This CDR3 is CATNGERGRLDNNEQFF. The CDR3 DNA reads as TGTGCCACCAACGGGGAGAGGGGCCGCTTGGACAACAATGAGCAGTTCTTC.

This clone was seen only a few times. The rearrangement links TRBV7-9 to TRBJ2-7; D possibly corresponds to TRBD1 (5 bases). Between the trimmed V and J ends, which lost 5 bases and 6 bases, there was a span of 20 bases. The CDR3 loop spans 15 amino acids. Per germline, CDR1 SEHNR and CDR2 FQNEAQ (reference sequence). The CDR3 loop is CASSPTGAGPREQYF. Here the CDR3 DNA reads TGTGCCAGCAGCCCCACAGGAGCAGGGCCCCGCGAGCAGTACTTC.

The rearrangement links TRBV6-1 to TRBJ2-1; D is undetermined. The length of the CDR3 is 10 residues. Germline V gene lookup returns CDR1 MNHNS and CDR2 SASEGT. Trimming left V 6 bases short and J 6 bases short, with 3 bases between. CDR3 residues: CASRVNEQFF. The CDR3, as DNA: TGTGCCAGCAGGGTCAATGAGCAGTTCTTC.

This clone appeared a few times. The genes are TRBV28 and TRBJ2-2; a possible D gene is TRBD2 (5 bases). Germline V gene lookup returns CDR1 MDHEN and CDR2 SYDVKM. The CDR3 is 16 residues long. V dropped 5 bases and J dropped 5 bases, with 18 bases sitting between them. This CDR3 is CASSIGWSGGTGELFF. CDR3 nucleotide sequence: TGTGCCAGCAGTATAGGTTGGTCAGGCGGGACCGGGGAGCTGTTTTTT.

This chain links TRBV4-1 with TRBJ2-6, with D perhaps TRBD1 (7 bases). Germline lookup yields CDR1 MGHRA and CDR2 YSYEKL. This CDR3 region has 18 residues. The V end lost 1 base, the J end lost 4 bases, and 17 bases lay between the germline ends. As DNA, the CDR3 is TGCGCCAGCAGCCAAGCCCAGGAGGGGGCGGAAGGGGCCAACGTCCTGACTTTC. Translation: CASSQAQEGAEGANVLTF.

The chain employs TRBV7-9 and TRBJ2-5; D unclear. Germline lookup yields CDR1 SEHNR and CDR2 FQNEAQ (reference sequence). There are 13 residues in the CDR3. Trimming left V 5 bases short and J 5 bases short, with 12 bases between. For the CDR3, the DNA is TGTGCCAGCAGCCCTCACGGGTGGGAGACCCAGTACTTC. It encodes CASSPHGWETQYF.

This clone was seen more than once but under ten times. This chain uses TRBV12-5 with TRBJ1-3; possibly TRBD1 for D (5 bases). Looked up from germline, CDR1 is LGHNT and CDR2 is FRNRAP. The germline V and J ends were trimmed by 6 bases and 4 bases, with 13 bases remaining between them. The CDR3 is 14 amino acids. The CDR3: CASGIGVGGNTIYF. CDR3 in DNA: TGTGCTAGTGGGATAGGGGTGGGAGGAAACACCATATATTTT.

The V call is TRBV5-6, the J call TRBJ2-2; TRBD1 agrees at 8 bases. J lost 6 bases, V lost 0 bases, and 4 bases had no gene match. Germline CDR1 SGHDT, CDR2 YYEEEE. The CDR3 is 15 residues long. In DNA form, the CDR3 reads TGTGCCAGCAGCTTGGGGGACAGGACGGCCGGGGAGCTGTTTTTT. It codes for CASSLGDRTAGELFF.

The chain is built from TRBV28 and TRBJ2-3, with 7 positions matching TRBD1. The CDR3 contains 17 residues. V lost 6 bases, J lost 0 bases, and 12 bases stayed unmatched. CDR1 is MDHEN and CDR2 is SYDVKM in the germline V gene. The CDR3 coding sequence is TGTGCCAGCAGCCCGGGACAGACCTTTTTTAGCACAGATACGCAGTATTTT. It translates to CASSPGQTFFSTDTQYF.

The rearrangement links TRBV29-1 to TRBJ2-4, with TRBD1 matching 7 bases. The V segment lost 4 bases and the J segment 5 bases; nucleotides outside the gene matches: 8. This CDR3 region has 14 residues. Per the germline V gene, CDR1 is SQVTM and CDR2 is ANQGSEA. Here the CDR3 reads CSVGGVGQQNIQYF. DNA for the CDR3: TGCAGCGTTGGAGGTGTGGGACAGCAAAACATTCAGTACTTC.

V usage is TRBV11-2 and J usage is TRBJ1-1, with D hard to call. The germline V and J ends were trimmed by 2 bases and 6 bases, with 10 bases remaining between them. Germline V lookup: CDR1 SGHAT, CDR2 FQNNGV. This CDR3 is 13 amino acids long. The CDR3 DNA reads TGTGCCAGCAGCTTAAGCTGGAATGCTGAAGCTTTCTTT. It yields the protein CASSLSWNAEAFF. Supplemented by reference TRBV11-2 and TRBJ1-1, the full variable domain reads EAGVAQSPRYKIIEKRQSVAFWCNPISGHATLYWYQQILGQGPKLLIQFQNNGVVDDSQLPKDRFSAERLKGVDSTLKIQPAKLEDSAVYLCASSLSWNAEAFFGQGTRLTVV.